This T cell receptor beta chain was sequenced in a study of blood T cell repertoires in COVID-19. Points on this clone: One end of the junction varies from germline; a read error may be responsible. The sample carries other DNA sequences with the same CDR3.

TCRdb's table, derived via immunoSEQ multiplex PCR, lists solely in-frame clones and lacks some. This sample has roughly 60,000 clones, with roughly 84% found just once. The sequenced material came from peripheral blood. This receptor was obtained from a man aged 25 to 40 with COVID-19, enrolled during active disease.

CDR3 residues: CASRPYRDSEAFF. In nucleotides, the CDR3 is TGCGCCAGCAGACCCTACCGGGACAGCGAAGCTTTCTTT. V gene TRBV12-3 or TRBV12-4 combines with J gene TRBJ1-1; the match to TRBD1 covers 7 bases. The CDR3 is made up of 13 amino acids.